What follows is one T cell receptor (beta chain) and its context. This entry is derived from a study of blood T cell repertoires in COVID-19. CDR3 length: 14 amino acids. Trimming pared 6 bases from V and 3 bases from J, leaving 12 bases between. In germline, CDR1 is MNHEY, CDR2 SVGAGI. Generated by immunoSEQ multiplex PCR, the TCRdb table keeps only in-frame clones and is missing some. The sample has more than 200,000 clones; roughly 84% are singletons. This receptor was taken from a woman aged 80 or older with COVID-19, enrolled during active disease. The sample was peripheral blood. The chain recombines TRBV6-5 with TRBJ1-5; a possible D gene is TRBD1 (6 bases). The DNA of the CDR3 is TGTGCCAGCAGCCGCGACAGGTCCAATCAGCCCCAGCATTTT. This codes for CASSRDRSNQPQHF.